Listed here are 31 T cell receptor beta chains from one sample, sequenced in a study of untreated major depressive disorder. Only in-frame clones appear in the TCRdb table, and some are missing; sequencing was by immunoSEQ multiplex PCR. The data contain 20,000 to 25,000 clones, roughly 90% of them singletons. The sequenced sample was CD4+ T cells from PBMCs. The receptors were gathered from a woman between 35 and 50 years old in good health.

The rearrangement joins TRBV11-3 to TRBJ1-1, with a possible D match to TRBD1 (5 bases). V shed 3 bases and J shed 3 bases, with 8 bases lying between them. This CDR3 comprises 13 residues. CDR1 is SGHNT, CDR2 YENEEA, per germline. The CDR3 reads CASSFGGDTEAFF. CDR3 DNA sequence: TGTGCCAGCAGCTTCGGGGGAGACACTGAAGCTTTCTTT.

This clone occurred once. The rearrangement uses TRBV10-3 and TRBJ2-3; 9 nucleotides align to TRBD1. The CDR3 is 14 amino acids. Unmatched junction bases numbered 5, after V lost 6 bases and J lost 4 bases. Looked up from germline, CDR1 is ENHRY and CDR2 is SYGVKD. The CDR3 nucleotides read TGTGCCATCAGATGGACAGGGGAAGCAGATACGCAGTATTTT. Residues: CAIRWTGEADTQYF.

This rearrangement joins TRBV7-9 to TRBJ2-3; D gene uncertain. The CDR3 sequence is 12 residues long. V lost 6 bases and J 4 bases, leaving 8 bases between the germline ends. Looked up from germline, CDR1 is SEHNR and CDR2 is FQNEAQ (reference sequence). The CDR3 nucleotides are TGTGCCAGCAGTCCGAGCGCAGATACGCAGTATTTT. It codes for CASSPSADTQYF.

V is TRBV5-8 and J is TRBJ1-5, with D possibly matching TRBD1 (6 bases). This CDR3 is built from 17 residues. V lost 3 bases and J lost 7, with 23 bases in between. CDR1 is SGHTS, CDR2 YDEGEE, per germline. CDR3 region: CASSSRQALGPLQPQHF. Written as DNA, the CDR3 is TGTGCCAGCAGCTCGAGACAGGCCTTAGGCCCTTTGCAGCCCCAGCATTTT.

This chain joins TRBV28 and TRBJ1-2; TRBD1 agrees at 7 bases. The germline V gene encodes CDR1 MDHEN and CDR2 SYDVKM. With 6 bases clipped from V and 7 bases from J, the junction kept 5 bases outside the gene matches. The CDR3 covers 12 residues. The CDR3 nucleotides read TGTGCCAGCAGCCAGGGGGTTTTTGGCTACACCTTC. Translating it yields CASSQGVFGYTF.

The chain joins TRBV5-1 to TRBJ1-6, with D maybe TRBD1 (5 bases). Germline V gene lookup returns CDR1 SGHRS and CDR2 YFSETQ. Trimming cost V 9 bases and J 10 bases, with 26 bases left between them. This CDR3 has 16 residues. The CDR3 nucleotides read TGCGCCACCAAAAGGGGCCCGGGCCCACTGGAATCACCCCTCCACTTT. Encoded protein: CATKRGPGPLESPLHF.

The chain links TRBV18 to TRBJ2-2; 9 positions agree with TRBD1. This CDR3 has 17 residues. Germline CDR1 is KGHSH and CDR2 is LQKENI. The J segment lost 2 bases and the V segment lost 6 bases, leaving 10 bases of the junction unmatched. In nucleotides, the CDR3 is TGTGCCAGCTCCAGGTCCACAGGGGGCCCAAACACCGGGGAGCTGTTTTTT. It yields the protein CASSRSTGGPNTGELFF. The entire variable domain, with the rest obtained from reference TRBV18 and TRBJ2-2, is as follows: NAGVMQNPRHLVRRRGQEARLRCSPMKGHSHVYWYRQLPEEGLKFMVYLQKENIIDESGMPKERFSAEFPKEGPSILRIQQVVRGDSAAYFCASSRSTGGPNTGELFFGEGSRLTVL.

In this sample, this clone turned up a few times. The chain recombines TRBV6-1 with TRBJ1-1; D is perhaps TRBD1 (6 bases). The CDR3 contains 15 residues. CDR1 MNHNS and CDR2 SASEGT come from the germline V gene. Trimming removed 5 bases at V and 6 bases at J, with 19 bases between. The CDR3 DNA is TGTGCCAGCAGTACGGGACTCCCGGAGGGGGCTGAAGCTTTCTTT. Its translation: CASSTGLPEGAEAFF.

This clone was detected only a few times. V and J are TRBV12-5 and TRBJ2-1; no definite D call. Trimming cost V 1 base and J 9 bases, with 13 bases left between them. The germline CDR1 and CDR2 sequences are LGHNT and FRNRAP. The CDR3 totals 14 residues. The CDR3 DNA is TGTGCTAGTGGTTTGGAGGGAACTGGACGTGAGCAGTTCTTC. This encodes CASGLEGTGREQFF.

This clone was recorded once. J is TRBJ2-7 and V is TRBV6-4, with D tentatively TRBD1 (5 bases). The CDR3 consists of 15 residues. Deletions cut 4 bases from V and 3 bases from J, with 16 bases between. CDR1 and CDR2 from the germline V gene are MRHNA and SNTAGT. Here the CDR3 DNA reads TGTGCCAGCAGTGCCGCGGACACCACCCTCTACGAGCAGTACGTC. As protein: CASSAADTTLYEQYV.

Details on this clone: One junction end disagrees with the germline gene, perhaps due to a read error. The V and J genes are TRBV6-5 and TRBJ2-7; 7 bases are a match to TRBD2. CDR3 length: 15 residues. The germline V gene encodes CDR1 MNHEY and CDR2 SVGAGI. The CDR3 DNA follows: TGTGCCAGCAGCTACTCTAGCGGCCCAGGGTACGAGCAGTACTTC. Protein product: CASSYSSGPGYEQYF.

The chain links TRBV28 to TRBJ1-5, with D perhaps matching TRBD1 (5 bases). There are 17 residues in the CDR3. The V gene's germline CDR1 is MDHEN and CDR2 SYDVKM. V was cut by 4 bases and J by 7 bases, with 23 bases left in between. DNA for the CDR3: TGTGCCAGCAGTTCCTACACACCTCAGGGATTGGGGCAGCCCCAGCATTTT. This codes for CASSSYTPQGLGQPQHF.

The chain employs TRBV4-1 and TRBJ1-2; 11 positions match TRBD1. This CDR3 is built from 17 residues. Germline trimming cut 4 bases from V and 4 bases from J; bases unmatched to any gene: 11. Germline V gives CDR1 MGHRA, CDR2 YSYEKL. CDR3 residues: CASSPGQGDHLVYGYTF. In nucleotides, the CDR3 is TGCGCCAGCAGCCCGGGACAGGGGGATCATCTGGTCTATGGCTACACCTTC.

The V call is TRBV5-1, the J call TRBJ1-4; the D is unclear. Germline loops: CDR1 SGHRS, CDR2 YFSETQ. This CDR3 spans 14 amino acids. V lost 1 base to trimming and J lost 5 bases, with 9 bases between them. DNA of the CDR3: TGCGCCAGCAGCTTGAACAGCCTCAATGAAAAACTGTTTTTT. Protein: CASSLNSLNEKLFF.

This chain links TRBV18 with TRBJ2-1; 9 bases match TRBD1. CDR1 and CDR2 (germline): KGHSH, LQKENI. Trimming took 0 bases from V and 4 from J; bases not matched to a gene: 4. The CDR3 loop spans 16 amino acids. The CDR3 DNA reads as TGTGCCAGCTCACCACCGGCGGGACAGGGATACAATGAGCAGTTCTTC. Translated, it gives CASSPPAGQGYNEQFF.

The chain is built from TRBV30 and TRBJ1-1; no definite D call. Germline V gives CDR1 GTSNPN, CDR2 SVGIG (reference sequence). The CDR3 loop spans 13 amino acids. Trimming removed 2 bases at V and 8 bases at J, with 15 bases between. CDR3 DNA: TGTGCCTGGAGTCCCCAAACCCGACGAGAAGCTTTCTTT. Protein product: CAWSPQTRREAFF. Full variable domain (missing parts from reference TRBV30 and TRBJ1-1): SQTIHQWPATLVQPVGSPLSLECTVEGTSNPNLYWYRQAAGRGLQLLFYSVGIGQISSEVPQNLSASRPQDRQFILSSKKLLLSDSGFYLCAWSPQTRREAFFGQGTRLTVV.

The J gene is TRBJ2-1, the V gene TRBV5-6, with D possibly matching TRBD2 (5 bases). CDR1 and CDR2 (germline): SGHDT, YYEEEE. V shed 3 bases and J shed 12 bases, with 16 bases lying between them. The CDR3 runs to 13 residues. The CDR3 nucleotides read TGTGCCAGCAGCTGGTCAGCCGACCGGGGGCAGTTCTTC. This sequence encodes CASSWSADRGQFF.

This sequence joins TRBV28 and TRBJ1-1; a possible D gene is TRBD1 (5 bases). With 5 bases removed from V and 5 bases from J, the gap between germline ends came to 18 bases. CDR1 and CDR2 from the germline V gene are MDHEN and SYDVKM. The CDR3 has 15 amino acids. CDR3 bases: TGTGCCAGCAGTCCTCGTCGTGCCGGGGGAACTGAAGCTTTCTTT. This sequence encodes CASSPRRAGGTEAFF.

The chain is built from TRBV25-1 and TRBJ1-1; perhaps TRBD1 as D (5 bases). Deletions cut 0 bases from V and 1 base from J, with 18 bases between. This CDR3 is built from 18 residues. CDR1 and CDR2 (germline): MGHDK, SYGVNS. CDR3 sequence: CASSEYILGGGRNTEAFF. The CDR3 nucleotides read TGTGCCAGCAGTGAATATATTCTTGGTGGGGGTCGGAACACTGAAGCTTTCTTT.

V usage is TRBV5-1 and J usage is TRBJ2-3; 13 bases are a match to TRBD2. CDR3 length: 17 amino acids. The V gene end was trimmed by 4 bases and the J gene end by 3 bases; junction bases not matched to a gene: 8. CDR1 SGHRS and CDR2 YFSETQ come from the germline V gene. For the CDR3, the DNA is TGCGCCAGCAGCAGGCTCGCGGGACTAGCGGGAACAGATACGCAGTATTTT. The encoded protein is CASSRLAGLAGTDTQYF.

V is TRBV5-8 and J is TRBJ2-1; D not certain. The CDR3 runs 14 residues. The V and J ends lost 2 bases and 8 bases respectively, with 14 bases between them. Per the germline V gene, CDR1 is SGHTS and CDR2 is YDEGEE. The CDR3 nucleotides are TGTGCCAGCAGCTTCCCCGGATTCGTCGATGAGCAGTTCTTC. The encoded protein is CASSFPGFVDEQFF.

This chain links TRBV28 with TRBJ2-1; 9 bases line up with TRBD1. The germline gives CDR1 MDHEN, CDR2 SYDVKM. The J segment lost 6 bases and the V segment lost 3 bases, leaving 6 bases of the junction unmatched. The CDR3 has 15 amino acids. CDR3 DNA: TGTGCCAGCAGTTTCACAGGGGGCCTCGGCAATGAGCAGTTCTTC. This sequence encodes CASSFTGGLGNEQFF.

This clone was counted between two and nine times. The gene calls are TRBV11-3 and TRBJ2-1; TRBD2 is a possible D gene (6 bases). The V gene lost 5 bases and the J gene lost 5 bases, with 13 bases spanning the gap. The V gene's germline CDR1 is SGHNT and CDR2 YENEEA. This CDR3 has 14 amino acids. CDR3 residues: CASSPPGLDNEQFF. DNA of the CDR3: TGTGCCAGCAGCCCTCCGGGACTGGACAATGAGCAGTTCTTC. Together with reference TRBV11-3 and TRBJ2-1, the CDR3 gives the full variable domain: EAGVVQSPRYKIIEKKQPVAFWCNPISGHNTLYWYLQNLGQGPELLIRYENEEAVDDSQLPKDRFSAERLKGVDSTLKIQPAELGDSAVYLCASSPPGLDNEQFFGPGTRLTVL.

J is TRBJ1-2 and V is TRBV27; 10 bases are shared with TRBD1. V lost 6 bases, J lost 8 bases, and 12 bases stayed unmatched. The CDR3 runs 15 residues. Looked up from germline, CDR1 is MNHEY and CDR2 is SMNVEV (reference sequence). For the CDR3, the DNA is TGTGCCAGCAGCTTAACTCGACAGGGGGCGAGAGGCTACACCTTC. It translates to CASSLTRQGARGYTF.

The rearrangement uses TRBV6-5 and TRBJ1-5, with D tentatively TRBD1 (5 bases). Looked up from germline, CDR1 is MNHEY and CDR2 is SVGAGI. The CDR3 sequence is 12 residues long. Trimming shortened V by 8 bases and J by 6 bases, and 11 bases separated the two germline ends. CDR3 in DNA: TGTGCCAGCGGTCAGGGTGGTCAGCCCCAGCATTTT. Translating gives CASGQGGQPQHF.

The V call is TRBV6-6, the J call TRBJ2-7, with 10 bases matching TRBD1. V trimming: 5 bases; J trimming: 6 bases; junction bases outside the gene matches: 10. From germline, CDR1 is MNHNY and CDR2 SVGAGI (reference sequence). The CDR3 has 15 residues. The CDR3 sequence is CASSTDPDRGGEQYF. DNA of the CDR3: TGTGCCAGCAGTACCGATCCGGACAGGGGGGGCGAGCAGTACTTC.

The V gene is TRBV7-2, the J gene TRBJ2-7; unclear D gene. CDR1 SGHTA and CDR2 FQGNSA come from the germline V gene. The CDR3 is made up of 19 amino acids. The V end was cut by 4 bases, the J end by 3 bases, with 28 bases between. Written as DNA, the CDR3 is TGTGCCAGCAGCTCCCTAGGTGGCGTCCGGAATAGGCCTAACTACGAGCAGTACTTC. Amino acids: CASSSLGGVRNRPNYEQYF.

The V call is TRBV5-1, the J call TRBJ2-1; D ambiguous. CDR3 length: 15 residues. Germline V gene sequence: CDR1 SGHRS, CDR2 YFSETQ. V was pared by 4 bases and J by 4 bases, with 15 bases between. The CDR3 nucleotides read TGCGCCAGCAGCCCCGACTGGGGAAAGTACAATGAGCAGTTCTTC. As protein: CASSPDWGKYNEQFF.

J is TRBJ1-5 and V is TRBV28, with D possibly being TRBD1 (6 bases). The CDR3 runs 16 residues. Per the germline V gene, CDR1 is MDHEN and CDR2 is SYDVKM. V was shortened by 8 bases and J by 3 bases, with 20 bases between the two germline ends. The CDR3 sequence: CASASLGGLVNQPQHF. The CDR3 coding sequence is TGTGCCAGCGCCTCCTTAGGGGGGCTAGTCAATCAGCCCCAGCATTTT. Filled out from reference TRBV28 and TRBJ1-5, the complete variable domain reads DVKVTQSSRYLVKRTGEKVFLECVQDMDHENMFWYRQDPGLGLRLIYFSYDVKMKEKGDIPEGYSVSREKKERFSLILESASTNQTSMYLCASASLGGLVNQPQHFGDGTRLSIL.

This clone was observed once. The CDR3 loop reads CASSLGLAYEQYF. The CDR3 coding sequence is TGTGCCAGCAGCCTAGGGTTGGCCTACGAGCAGTACTTC. The chain links TRBV6-6 to TRBJ2-7; D unclear. CDR1 and CDR2 (germline): MNHNY, SVGAGI (reference sequence). The CDR3 contains 13 residues. V was shortened by 6 bases and J by 2 bases, with 11 bases between the two germline ends.

The chain recombines TRBV7-2 with TRBJ2-3; D is tentatively TRBD1 or TRBD2 (6 bases each). Trimming shortened V by 5 bases and J by 3 bases, and 21 bases separated the two germline ends. Germline loops: CDR1 SGHTA, CDR2 FQGNSA. The length of the CDR3 is 17 residues. The CDR3 coding sequence is TGTGCCAGCAGCCCCCCCGGGCACAGGGAGGTTACAGATACGCAGTATTTT. Translation: CASSPPGHREVTDTQYF.